The 4 T cell receptor beta chains in this list originate from one sample, sequenced in a study of metastatic and nonmetastatic thyroid tumors. Treatment of any kind had been given to no patient before thyroid surgery. MiXCR re-clonotyped the PCR reads for TCRdb. The repertoire holds about 93,000 clones, roughly 13% seen once, with around 10% in the top ten. The sequenced sample was blood. Every receptor here comes from a female donor with papillary thyroid cancer or a benign thyroid nodule (not recorded which). Some clones in this sample may be carry-over from other donors' samples.

This clone was observed at least ten times. The chain uses TRBV2 and TRBJ1-1; D unresolved. Trimming took off 1 base at V and 11 bases at J, with 5 bases between the two ends. Germline-derived CDR1 and CDR2 are SNHLY and FYNNEI. CDR3 size: 10 residues. CDR3 nucleotides: TGTGCCAGCAGTGAAGTGCGGGCTTTCTTT. Its protein product is CASSEVRAFF.

The table lists this clone with many counts. The V call is TRBV7-3, the J call TRBJ1-1; the match to TRBD1 covers 7 bases. Germline lookup yields CDR1 SGHTA and CDR2 FQGTGA. Losses at the gene ends were 3 bases for V and 6 bases for J; bases not matched to a gene: 1. The CDR3 has 12 residues. The CDR3 loop is CASSFTGAEAFF. Written as DNA, the CDR3 is TGTGCCAGCAGCTTCACAGGGGCTGAAGCTTTCTTT.

This clone has a count of ten or more. The rearrangement uses TRBV19 and TRBJ1-5; D might be TRBD1 (5 bases). V lost 5 bases and J lost 1, with 12 bases in between. Germline CDR1 and CDR2: LNHDA and SQIVND (reference sequence). The CDR3 is 15 amino acids. Here the CDR3 reads CASSLIQGSNQPQHF. CDR3 in DNA: TGTGCCAGTAGTTTGATCCAGGGAAGCAATCAGCCCCAGCATTTT.

About this clone: This could be a read error, since a much larger clone is one nucleotide away. The sample contains more than one DNA sequence encoding this CDR3. The V gene is TRBV9, the J gene TRBJ2-3; D may be TRBD2 (6 bases). The CDR3 covers 12 residues. The germline V gene encodes CDR1 SGDLS and CDR2 YYNGEE. The CDR3 nucleotides are TGTGCATCCTCGGGAGTGACAGATACGCAGTATTTT. It codes for CASSGVTDTQYF.